A selection of T cell receptor beta chains follows, all from one sample in a study of blood T cell repertoires in COVID-19. Clones were sequenced by immunoSEQ multiplex PCR, and TCRdb holds only the in-frame ones, with some missing. The sample has some 220,000 clones; 70% to 90% are singletons. Sequenced: peripheral blood. Receptors were obtained from a woman aged 55-75 years with active or convalescent COVID-19. CDR3s include the opening cysteine and the closing phenylalanine or tryptophan. Each record gives: clone size, V gene, D gene, CDR3 protein. The D gene is left open where the match is weak. Clone size, where shown, is once, few, many, or a class for clones that have expanded.

clone size: few; V gene: TRBV7-3; D gene: TRBD2; CDR3 protein: CASSPQAGGYEQYF
clone size: once; V gene: TRBV28; D gene: -; CDR3 protein: CASSLGTNYGYTF
clone size: -; V gene: TRBV5-1; D gene: -; CDR3 protein: CASSLGSDRQNSPLHF
clone size: -; V gene: TRBV4-1; D gene: -; CDR3 protein: CASSQDHTGKVNVGGNTIYF
clone size: once; V gene: TRBV7-6; D gene: TRBD2; CDR3 protein: CASSSRVAGGLTDTQYF
clone size: -; V gene: TRBV6-2/TRBV6-3; D gene: TRBD1; CDR3 protein: CASSGDRPLIPEAFF
clone size: once; V gene: TRBV6-2/TRBV6-3; D gene: -; CDR3 protein: CASSPSLPPGIF
clone size: -; V gene: TRBV5-1; D gene: TRBD1; CDR3 protein: CASSLGQAFQETQYF
clone size: -; V gene: TRBV11-2; D gene: TRBD1; CDR3 protein: CASSLTGGYNEQFF
clone size: once; V gene: TRBV19; D gene: -; CDR3 protein: CASSIRHRNSNQPQHF
clone size: -; V gene: TRBV12-1; D gene: -; CDR3 protein: CASSLGLAGGNWQETQYF
clone size: -; V gene: TRBV9; D gene: -; CDR3 protein: CASSAQGWDEKLFF
clone size: -; V gene: TRBV29-1; D gene: TRBD2; CDR3 protein: CSALAGVGDTQYF
clone size: -; V gene: TRBV6-4; D gene: -; CDR3 protein: CASSERSPRKPQHF
clone size: -; V gene: TRBV15; D gene: TRBD2; CDR3 protein: CATSRDSGRGVRGDEQFF
clone size: -; V gene: TRBV4-2; D gene: -; CDR3 protein: CASSQGTDEKLFF
clone size: -; V gene: TRBV7-6; D gene: TRBD1; CDR3 protein: CASSPGQLLTDTQYF
clone size: -; V gene: TRBV23-1; D gene: -; CDR3 protein: CASSPPDKMNTEAFF
clone size: few; V gene: TRBV7-2; D gene: TRBD2; CDR3 protein: CASSPGLGMFNEQFF
clone size: -; V gene: TRBV6-1; D gene: -; CDR3 protein: CASSDQGVEQPQHF
clone size: -; V gene: TRBV19; D gene: -; CDR3 protein: CASSSEYEQYF
clone size: -; V gene: TRBV5-1; D gene: -; CDR3 protein: CASSWDLNTEAFF
clone size: -; V gene: TRBV27; D gene: -; CDR3 protein: CASSPIQGWGNQPQHF
clone size: -; V gene: TRBV7-9; D gene: -; CDR3 protein: CASSLMGGGAQETQYF
clone size: once; V gene: TRBV28; D gene: -; CDR3 protein: CASSTPRGPDSYNEQFF
clone size: -; V gene: TRBV30; D gene: TRBD2; CDR3 protein: CAWSAQGLAELKRYEQYF